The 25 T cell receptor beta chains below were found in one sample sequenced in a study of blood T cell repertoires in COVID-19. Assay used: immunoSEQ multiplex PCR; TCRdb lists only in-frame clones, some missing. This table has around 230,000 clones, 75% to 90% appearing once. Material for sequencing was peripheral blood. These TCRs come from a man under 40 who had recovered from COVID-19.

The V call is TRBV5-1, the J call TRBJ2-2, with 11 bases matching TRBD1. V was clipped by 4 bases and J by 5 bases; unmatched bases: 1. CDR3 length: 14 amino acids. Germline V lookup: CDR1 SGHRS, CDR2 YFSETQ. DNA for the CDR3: TGCGCCAGCAGCAGGGACAGGGGGACCGGGGAGCTGTTTTTT. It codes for CASSRDRGTGELFF.

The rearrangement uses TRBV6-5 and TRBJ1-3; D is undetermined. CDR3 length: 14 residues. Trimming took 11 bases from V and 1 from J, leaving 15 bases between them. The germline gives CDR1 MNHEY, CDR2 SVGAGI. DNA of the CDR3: TGTGCCTGTAGTCGTTCCGGTTCTGGAAACACCATATATTTT. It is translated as CACSRSGSGNTIYF.

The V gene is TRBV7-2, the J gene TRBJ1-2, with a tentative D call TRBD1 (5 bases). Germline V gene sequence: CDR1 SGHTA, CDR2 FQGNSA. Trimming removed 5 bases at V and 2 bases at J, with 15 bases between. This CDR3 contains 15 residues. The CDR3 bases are TGTGCCAGCAGCCTAGGGGAGTTTGGGAACTATGGCTACACCTTC. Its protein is CASSLGEFGNYGYTF.

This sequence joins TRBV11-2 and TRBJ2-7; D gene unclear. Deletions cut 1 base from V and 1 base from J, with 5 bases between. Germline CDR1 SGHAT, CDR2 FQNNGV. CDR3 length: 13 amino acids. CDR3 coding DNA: TGTGCCAGCAGCTTAGGCGGATCCTACGAGCAGTACTTC. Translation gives CASSLGGSYEQYF.

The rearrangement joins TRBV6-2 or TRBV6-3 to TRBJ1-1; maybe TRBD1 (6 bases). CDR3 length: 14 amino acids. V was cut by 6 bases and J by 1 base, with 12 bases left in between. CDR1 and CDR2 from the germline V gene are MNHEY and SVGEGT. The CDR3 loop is CASSFQGGNTEAFF. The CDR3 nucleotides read TGTGCCAGCAGCTTCCAAGGGGGGAACACTGAAGCTTTCTTT.

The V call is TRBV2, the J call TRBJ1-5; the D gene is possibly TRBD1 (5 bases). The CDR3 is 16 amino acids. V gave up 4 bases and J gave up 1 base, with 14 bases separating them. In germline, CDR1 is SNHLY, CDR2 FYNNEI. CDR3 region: CASSGGGELSNQPQHF. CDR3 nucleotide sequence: TGTGCCAGCAGTGGAGGAGGGGAGTTAAGCAATCAGCCCCAGCATTTT.

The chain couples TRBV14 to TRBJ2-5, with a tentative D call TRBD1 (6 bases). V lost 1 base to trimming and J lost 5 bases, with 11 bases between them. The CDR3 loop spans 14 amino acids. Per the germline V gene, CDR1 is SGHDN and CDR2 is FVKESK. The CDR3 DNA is TGTGCCAGCAGCCAAGCAGGGGTAGGGGAGACCCAGTACTTC. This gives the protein CASSQAGVGETQYF. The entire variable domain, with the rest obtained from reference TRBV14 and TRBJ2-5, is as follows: EAGVTQFPSHSVIEKGQTVTLRCDPISGHDNLYWYRRVMGKEIKFLLHFVKESKQDESGMPNNRFLAERTGGTYSTLKVQPAELEDSGVYFCASSQAGVGETQYFGPGTRLLVL.

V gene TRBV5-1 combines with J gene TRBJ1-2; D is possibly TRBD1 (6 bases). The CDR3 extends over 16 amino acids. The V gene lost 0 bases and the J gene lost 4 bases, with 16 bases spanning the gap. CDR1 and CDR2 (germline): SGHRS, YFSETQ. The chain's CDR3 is CASSLDWGGTIYGYTF. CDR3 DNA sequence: TGCGCCAGCAGCTTGGATTGGGGAGGGACAATCTATGGCTACACCTTC.

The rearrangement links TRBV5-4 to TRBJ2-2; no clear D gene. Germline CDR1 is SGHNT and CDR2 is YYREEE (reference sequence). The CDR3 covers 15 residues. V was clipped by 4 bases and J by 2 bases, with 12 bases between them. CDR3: CASSKARQNTGELFF. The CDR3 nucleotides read TGTGCCAGCAGCAAGGCCAGGCAAAACACCGGGGAGCTGTTTTTT.

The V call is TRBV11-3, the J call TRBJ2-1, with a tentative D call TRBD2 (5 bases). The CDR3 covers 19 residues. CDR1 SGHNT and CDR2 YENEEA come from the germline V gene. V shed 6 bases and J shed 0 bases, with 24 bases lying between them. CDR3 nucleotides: TGTGCCAGCAGTCCACACCCCCTGGCGGGCGAGAGCTCCTACAATGAGCAGTTCTTC. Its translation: CASSPHPLAGESSYNEQFF.

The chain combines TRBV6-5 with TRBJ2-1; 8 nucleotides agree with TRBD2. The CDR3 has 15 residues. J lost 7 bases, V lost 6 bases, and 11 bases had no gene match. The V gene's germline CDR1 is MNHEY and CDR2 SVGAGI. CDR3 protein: CASSPLRAGGNEQFF. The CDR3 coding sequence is TGTGCCAGCAGCCCGCTTAGGGCGGGGGGTAATGAGCAGTTCTTC.

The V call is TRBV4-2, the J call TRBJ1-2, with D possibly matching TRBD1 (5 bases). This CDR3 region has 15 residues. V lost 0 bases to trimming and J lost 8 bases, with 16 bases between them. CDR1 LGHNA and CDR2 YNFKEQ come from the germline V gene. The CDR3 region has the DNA TGTGCCAGCAGCCAAGACGGGGACGGGAGGGAGGGCTACACCTTC. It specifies CASSQDGDGREGYTF.

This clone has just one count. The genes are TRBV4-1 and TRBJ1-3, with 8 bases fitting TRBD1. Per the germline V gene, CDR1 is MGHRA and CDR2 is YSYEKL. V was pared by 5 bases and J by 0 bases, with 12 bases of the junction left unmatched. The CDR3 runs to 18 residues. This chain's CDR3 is CASSSSGGRTHSGNTIYF. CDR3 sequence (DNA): TGCGCCAGCAGCTCATCAGGGGGCCGTACTCACTCTGGAAACACCATATATTTT.

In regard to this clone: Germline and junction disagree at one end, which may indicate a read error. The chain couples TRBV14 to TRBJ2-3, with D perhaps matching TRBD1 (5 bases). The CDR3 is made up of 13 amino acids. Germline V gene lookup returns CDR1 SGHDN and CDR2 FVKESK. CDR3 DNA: TGTGCCAGCACCCAAGAAGGGGCAGATACGCAGTATTTT. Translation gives CASTQEGADTQYF.

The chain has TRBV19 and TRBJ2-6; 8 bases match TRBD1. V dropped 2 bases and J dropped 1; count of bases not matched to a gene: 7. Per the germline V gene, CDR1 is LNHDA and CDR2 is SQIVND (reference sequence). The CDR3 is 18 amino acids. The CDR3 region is CASSITVRGPSGANVLTF. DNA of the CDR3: TGTGCCAGTAGTATAACGGTCAGGGGGCCTTCTGGGGCCAACGTCCTGACTTTC.

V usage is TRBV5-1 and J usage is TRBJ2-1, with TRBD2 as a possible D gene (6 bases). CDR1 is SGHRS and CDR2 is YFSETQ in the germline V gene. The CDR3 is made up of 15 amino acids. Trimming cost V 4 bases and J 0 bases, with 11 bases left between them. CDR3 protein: CASSPGGDSYNEQFF. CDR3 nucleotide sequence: TGCGCCAGCAGCCCCGGAGGGGACTCCTACAATGAGCAGTTCTTC.

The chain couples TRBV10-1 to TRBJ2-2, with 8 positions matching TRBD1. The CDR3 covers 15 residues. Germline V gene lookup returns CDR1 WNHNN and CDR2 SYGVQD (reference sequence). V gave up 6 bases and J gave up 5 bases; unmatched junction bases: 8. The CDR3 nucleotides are TGCGCCAGCAGCGACAGGGGCGGATGGACCGGGGAGCTGTTTTTT. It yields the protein CASSDRGGWTGELFF.

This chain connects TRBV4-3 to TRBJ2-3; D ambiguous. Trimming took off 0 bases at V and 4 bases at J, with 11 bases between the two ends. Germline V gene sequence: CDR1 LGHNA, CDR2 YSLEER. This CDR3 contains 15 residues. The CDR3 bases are TGCGCCAGCAGCCAAGAGATACAGACGGCAGATACGCAGTATTTT. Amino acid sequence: CASSQEIQTADTQYF.

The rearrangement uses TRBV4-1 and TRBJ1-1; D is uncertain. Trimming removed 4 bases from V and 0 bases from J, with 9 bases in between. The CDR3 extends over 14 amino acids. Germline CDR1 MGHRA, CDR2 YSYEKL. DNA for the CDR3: TGCGCCAGCAGCCCCCCAGTAATGAACACTGAAGCTTTCTTT. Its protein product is CASSPPVMNTEAFF.

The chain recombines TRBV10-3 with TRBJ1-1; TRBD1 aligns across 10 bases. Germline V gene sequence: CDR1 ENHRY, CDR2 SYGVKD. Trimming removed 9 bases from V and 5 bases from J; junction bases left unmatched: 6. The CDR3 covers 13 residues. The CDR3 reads CAIGTGEKTEAFF. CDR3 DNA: TGTGCCATAGGGACAGGGGAGAAGACTGAAGCTTTCTTT.

In nucleotides, the CDR3 is TGTGCCAGCAGCTTGGCCGGGGGACTCACCTTC. This sequence encodes CASSLAGGLTF. This rearrangement joins TRBV5-4 to TRBJ1-2, with D perhaps matching TRBD1 (5 bases). Trimming stripped 0 bases from V and 13 bases from J, with 10 bases between. Germline CDR1 SGHNT, CDR2 YYREEE (reference sequence). This CDR3 has 11 amino acids.

The CDR3 nucleotides read TGTGCCAGCAGCGTAGGGGTAGTCGGGGGCTCTGGAAACACCATATATTTT. Encoded protein: CASSVGVVGGSGNTIYF. This chain connects TRBV9 to TRBJ1-3; D may be TRBD1 (5 bases). Per the germline V gene, CDR1 is SGDLS and CDR2 is YYNGEE. This CDR3 comprises 17 residues. The V gene lost 0 bases and the J gene lost 0 bases, with 13 bases spanning the gap.

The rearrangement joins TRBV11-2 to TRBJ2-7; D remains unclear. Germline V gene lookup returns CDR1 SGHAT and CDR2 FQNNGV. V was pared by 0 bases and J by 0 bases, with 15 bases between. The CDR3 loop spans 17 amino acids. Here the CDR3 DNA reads TGTGCCAGCAGCTTAGATTTCAGAGCGTCGAGCTCCTACGAGCAGTACTTC. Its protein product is CASSLDFRASSSYEQYF.

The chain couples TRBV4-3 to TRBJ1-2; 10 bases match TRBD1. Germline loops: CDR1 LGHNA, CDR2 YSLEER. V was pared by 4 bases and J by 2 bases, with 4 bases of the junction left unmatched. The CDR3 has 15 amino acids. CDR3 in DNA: TGCGCCAGCAGCCTTGGGACAGGGGCCAACTATGGCTACACCTTC. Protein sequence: CASSLGTGANYGYTF.

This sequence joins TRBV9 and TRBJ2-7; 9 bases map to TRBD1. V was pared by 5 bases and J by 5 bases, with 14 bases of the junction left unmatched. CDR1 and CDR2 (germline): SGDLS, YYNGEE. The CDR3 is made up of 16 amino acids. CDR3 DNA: TGTGCCAGCAGGGTGGGCCCGGGACAGGGCCCCGACGAGCAGTACTTC. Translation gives CASRVGPGQGPDEQYF.